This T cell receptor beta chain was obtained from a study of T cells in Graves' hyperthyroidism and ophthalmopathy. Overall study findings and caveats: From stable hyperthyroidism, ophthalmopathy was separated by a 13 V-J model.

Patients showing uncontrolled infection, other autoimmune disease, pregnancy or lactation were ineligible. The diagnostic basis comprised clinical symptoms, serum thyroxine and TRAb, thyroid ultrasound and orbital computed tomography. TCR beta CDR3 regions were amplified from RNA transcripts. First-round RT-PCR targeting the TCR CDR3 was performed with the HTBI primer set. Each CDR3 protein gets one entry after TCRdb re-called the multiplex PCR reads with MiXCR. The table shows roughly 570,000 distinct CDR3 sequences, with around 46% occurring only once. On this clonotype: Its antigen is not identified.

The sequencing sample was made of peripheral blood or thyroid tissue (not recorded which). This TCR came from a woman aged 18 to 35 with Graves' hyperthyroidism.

The CDR3 sequence is CASSEWVETQYF. The CDR3 DNA sequence: TGTGCCAGCAGTGAATGGGTTGAGACCCAGTACTTC. The chain has TRBV25-1 and TRBJ2-5; the D is unclear. The germline V gene has CDR1 MGHDK and CDR2 SYGVNS. Trimming took off 1 base at V and 5 bases at J, with 5 bases between the two ends. This CDR3 has 12 residues. The full variable domain, with the rest looked up from reference TRBV25-1 and TRBJ2-5, is EADIYQTPRYLVIGTGKKITLECSQTMGHDKMYWYQQDPGMELHLIHYSYGVNSTEKGDLSSESTVSRIRTEHFPLTLESARPSHTSQYLCASSEWVETQYFGPGTRLLVL.